One TCR beta chain is described in this entry. The antigen remains undetermined. Its ends do not fully match the called genes, so a read error is possible. The germline V gene encodes CDR1 SQVTM and CDR2 ANQGSEA. The CDR3 is 12 amino acids. The entry originates in a study of tumor-infiltrating lymphocytes in primary liver carcinoma. Total RNA (roughly 0.45 ug) served as template for TCR beta cDNA synthesis primed by a constant-region primer. Libraries of TCR beta came from three nested multiplex PCR rounds with slightly modified ARM-PCR. For roughly 10 cycles apiece, the opening two PCR rounds ran with TRBV1-TRBV30 forward primers and a C-beta reverse primer. TCRdb recomputed calls from the multiplex PCR reads with MiXCR, one row per CDR3 protein. The data show over 40,000 distinct CDR3 sequences, around 82% seen once. Co-extracting RNA and DNA was done with roughly 17-32 mg of unsorted bulk tissue as input.

Findings and caveats of the study: Reduced overlap was seen in tumor-adjacent and tumor-blood pairs versus tumor region pairs.

The sequencing input was liver tumor tissue from sampling region 5. Described subset: tumor region T5, tumor centre. The sequence was collected from a man in his forties or fifties with primary liver carcinoma and hepatitis B virus infection. The chain recombines TRBV29-1 with TRBJ2-7; D is possibly TRBD1 (6 bases). The CDR3 DNA is TGCATCGCCACGACAGGTACCTACGAGCGGTACTTC. As protein: CIATTGTYERYF.